This T cell receptor (beta chain) was sequenced in a study of blood T cell repertoires in COVID-19. Study-level information: COVID-19 samples from acute and convalescent phases originated in the United States, Italy and Spain.

Looked up from germline, CDR1 is MNHNS and CDR2 is SASEGT. V shed 2 bases, J shed 3 bases, and the junction held 6 bases outside the gene matches. This CDR3 region has 16 residues. Authors' analysis steps: For nucleated cells, counts were estimated from reference gene primer amplification. Produced via immunoSEQ multiplex PCR; TCRdb's table is partial and in-frame only. V, J and clone size were drawn from that table, and D and trimming were deduced from the DNA. The repertoire holds around 200,000 clones, with about 86% as singletons. The chain uses TRBV6-1 and TRBJ2-2; 7 bases match TRBD2. Sequencing used PBMCs or T cells enriched from blood (not recorded which). The source is a woman in her fifties or sixties in a cohort exposed to, infected with or recovered from COVID-19 (not recorded which). CDR3 amino acids: CASSERAGVYTGELFF. CDR3 in DNA: TGTGCCAGCAGTGAAAGGGCGGGAGTTTACACCGGGGAGCTGTTTTTT.